These T cell receptor beta chains were read from a single sample in a study of cytomegalovirus exposure and HLA in healthy donors. The assay was immunoSEQ multiplex PCR, and TCRdb's table has in-frame clones only and misses some. The sample has 130,000 or so clones, roughly four fifths seen once; the top ten hold roughly 3.2%. The specimen was PBMCs. The receptors were gathered from a man between 18 and 29 years old in good health and CMV-seropositive. Both conserved end residues are part of each CDR3. Fields, in order: clone size, D gene, V gene, J gene, CDR3 protein, CDR3 DNA. A D gene is named only where the DNA matches it firmly. Only some rows state a clone size, as once, few, many or a class for expanded clones.

>NA|NA|TRBV4-1|TRBJ1-1
CASSQDLLNTEAFF
TGCGCCAGCAGCCAAGACTTATTAAACACTGAAGCTTTCTTT
>NA|TRBD2|TRBV6-1|TRBJ2-1
CATVDGLAVDNEQFF
TGTGCCACGGTCGACGGACTAGCGGTAGACAATGAGCAGTTCTTC
>NA|NA|TRBV28|TRBJ1-5
CASRIDINQPQHF
TGTGCCAGCAGGATAGACATCAATCAGCCCCAGCATTTT
>NA|NA|TRBV27|TRBJ2-5
CASSSPWGRNQETQYF
TGTGCCAGCAGTTCCCCATGGGGCAGGAACCAAGAGACCCAGTACTTC
>NA|TRBD1|TRBV5-6|TRBJ1-5
CASSRTGISNQPQHF
TGTGCCAGCAGCCGGACAGGTATTAGCAATCAGCCCCAGCATTTT
>NA|TRBD2|TRBV28|TRBJ2-1
CASSSGLAVNEQFF
TGTGCCAGCAGTTCCGGACTAGCGGTGAATGAGCAGTTCTTC
>NA|TRBD2|TRBV5-4|TRBJ2-7
CASSWELTSGLYEQYF
TGTGCCAGCAGCTGGGAACTAACTAGCGGGTTATACGAGCAGTACTTC
>NA|TRBD1|TRBV29-1|TRBJ1-3
CSVVGPGQGSSGNTIYF
TGCAGCGTTGTGGGGCCGGGACAGGGGTCCTCTGGAAACACCATATATTTT
>few|TRBD1|TRBV7-3|TRBJ1-2
CASSFSGGGYTF
TGTGCCAGCAGCTTCTCAGGGGGAGGCTACACCTTC
>NA|NA|TRBV27|TRBJ2-5
CASSQPGEDETQYF
TGTGCCAGCAGCCAGCCCGGGGAGGACGAGACCCAGTACTTC
>NA|TRBD1|TRBV28|TRBJ1-5
CASSLYRGYQPQHF
TGTGCCAGCAGTCTCTACAGGGGGTACCAGCCCCAGCATTTT
>NA|TRBD2|TRBV7-2|TRBJ2-7
CASSLGFLAGTDEQYF
TGTGCCAGCAGCTTAGGATTCCTAGCGGGAACCGACGAGCAGTACTTC
>NA|NA|TRBV5-1|TRBJ1-2
CASSLAGGDYGYTF
TGCGCCAGCAGCTTGGCCGGGGGAGACTATGGCTACACCTTC
>NA|NA|TRBV6-7|TRBJ2-5
CASSLTYDFAQETQYF
TGTGCCAGCAGTCTAACCTATGACTTCGCTCAAGAGACCCAGTACTTC
>NA|NA|TRBV9|TRBJ2-1
CASTPGIGNEQFF
TGTGCCAGCACCCCGGGGATCGGCAATGAGCAGTTCTTC
>NA|TRBD1|TRBV5-1|TRBJ1-2
CASSPGQGHGYTF
TGCGCCAGCAGCCCGGGACAGGGCCATGGCTACACCTTC
>NA|NA|TRBV6-5|TRBJ1-2
CASSYSYRESYGYTF
TGTGCCAGCAGTTACTCCTACAGGGAGTCCTATGGCTACACCTTC
>NA|TRBD2|TRBV5-4|TRBJ2-1
CASSLAGGVNEQFF
TGTGCCAGCAGCTTAGCGGGAGGGGTCAATGAGCAGTTCTTC
>NA|NA|TRBV18|TRBJ1-1
CASSPQSTTMNTEAFF
TGTGCCAGCTCACCACAATCGACAACCATGAACACTGAAGCTTTCTTT
>NA|TRBD1|TRBV7-2|TRBJ1-2
CASSLQQGDYGYTF
TGTGCCAGCAGCTTACAACAGGGGGACTATGGCTACACCTTC
>NA|NA|TRBV28|TRBJ2-1
CASSLAHDPREPFF
TGTGCCAGCAGTTTAGCCCATGACCCTCGGGAGCCGTTCTTC
>NA|TRBD2|TRBV7-3|TRBJ2-7
CASSLSESGRSEQYF
TGTGCCAGCAGCTTAAGTGAATCCGGGAGGAGCGAGCAGTACTTC
>few|NA|TRBV6-6|TRBJ2-7
CASSYSGPGGYEQYF
TGTGCCAGCAGTTACTCGGGTCCCGGAGGCTACGAGCAGTACTTC
>NA|TRBD1|TRBV19|TRBJ2-1
CASCETGNPNNEQFF
TGTGCCAGCTGCGAGACAGGGAACCCCAACAATGAGCAGTTCTTC
>NA|NA|TRBV19|TRBJ2-1
CASTMWAGNEQFF
TGTGCCAGTACTATGTGGGCCGGTAATGAGCAGTTCTTC
>NA|TRBD1|TRBV7-9|TRBJ2-7
CASILPEGSGQETYEQYF
TGTGCCAGCATCCTTCCTGAGGGTTCGGGACAGGAGACCTACGAGCAGTACTTC
>NA|TRBD1|TRBV29-1|TRBJ2-7
CSVDTGTGFTYEQYF
TGCAGCGTTGATACCGGGACAGGGTTTACCTACGAGCAGTACTTC
>NA|TRBD2|TRBV4-1|TRBJ2-1
CASSQDPRLAGGFNEQFF
TGCGCCAGCAGCCAAGATCCTCGACTAGCGGGAGGATTCAATGAGCAGTTCTTC
>NA|TRBD2|TRBV27|TRBJ2-2
CASSLASGSTGELFF
TGTGCCAGCAGTTTAGCTAGCGGGAGCACCGGGGAGCTGTTTTTT
>NA|NA|TRBV5-1|TRBJ2-5
CASKLAQVQETQYF
TGCGCCAGCAAACTAGCTCAGGTCCAAGAGACCCAGTACTTC
>few|TRBD1|TRBV6-1|TRBJ2-7
CASSDRQGADYEQYF
TGTGCCAGCAGTGACAGACAGGGGGCGGACTACGAGCAGTACTTC
>NA|NA|TRBV29-1|TRBJ1-2
CSVDVYNYGYTF
TGCAGCGTTGACGTTTATAACTATGGCTACACCTTC
>NA|TRBD2|TRBV28|TRBJ2-2
CASRPIPGTRSTGELFF
TGTGCCAGCAGACCAATACCCGGGACTAGAAGTACCGGGGAGCTGTTTTTT
>NA|TRBD1|TRBV2|TRBJ1-1
CASSETGRRTEAFF
TGTGCCAGCAGTGAGACAGGGCGGAGGACTGAAGCTTTCTTT
>NA|TRBD1|TRBV6-1|TRBJ2-2
CASPHGTGPTGELFF
TGTGCCAGTCCCCACGGGACAGGGCCCACCGGGGAGCTGTTTTTT